The 3 T cell receptor beta chains given below trace back to one sample, sequenced in a study of blood T cells in healthy people across ages. For the second PCR, which ran for about 6 to 11 cycles, a sample-barcoded 5' primer and a J-beta primer mix were used. TCRdb independently ran MiXCR on the 5' RACE reads; one entry per CDR3 protein. The table shows around 1,000,000 distinct CDR3 sequences, with under 30% occurring only once. These data are also associated with another study on T cells of mothers and their children.

The sequenced material came from blood. All receptors derive from a girl aged 2 to 9 in good health.

The rearrangement uses TRBV5-1 and TRBJ2-2; a possible D gene is TRBD1 (6 bases). V dropped 0 bases and J dropped 4 bases, with 13 bases sitting between them. Germline-derived CDR1 and CDR2 are SGHRS and YFSETQ. The CDR3 is made up of 16 amino acids. The CDR3 spells CASSLVSGAATGELFF. The CDR3 nucleotides are TGCGCCAGCAGCTTGGTATCAGGGGCGGCCACCGGGGAGCTGTTTTTT.

In its sample, this clonotype was seen a few times. The rearrangement links TRBV3-1 to TRBJ1-2; 8 bases agree with TRBD1. The germline gives CDR1 LGHDT, CDR2 YNNKEL (reference sequence). This CDR3 has 14 amino acids. Trimming cost V 6 bases and J 7 bases; bases outside gene matches: 10. This CDR3 is CASSSGQAYCGYTF. The DNA for the CDR3 is TGTGCCAGCAGTTCGGGACAGGCTTATTGTGGCTACACCTTC.

The genes are TRBV20-1 and TRBJ1-2; D is unresolved. V was pared by 4 bases and J by 0 bases, with 12 bases between. Germline CDR1 DFQATT, CDR2 SNEGSKA (reference sequence). This CDR3 spans 14 amino acids. The CDR3 DNA follows: TGCAGTGCTACCGACACAACCCCTAACTATGGCTACACCTTC. Translating gives CSATDTTPNYGYTF.